The 9 T cell receptor beta chains below were found in one sample sequenced in a study of blood T cell repertoires in COVID-19. Sequencing was performed with immunoSEQ multiplex PCR; in TCRdb, only in-frame clones are kept and a portion is missing. The sample has about 92,000 clones; 70% to 90% are singletons. Sequenced input: peripheral blood. Receptor source: a human donor in a cohort sampled during active COVID-19.

The J gene is TRBJ2-7, the V gene TRBV5-1, with D possibly being TRBD2 (6 bases). CDR1 and CDR2 from the germline V gene are SGHRS and YFSETQ. The CDR3 runs to 15 residues. V gave up 2 bases and J gave up 5 bases, with 17 bases separating them. CDR3 in amino acids: CASSFGGAIYDEQYF. CDR3 nucleotides: TGCGCCAGCAGCTTTGGAGGGGCAATTTACGACGAGCAGTACTTC.

V gene TRBV6-5 combines with J gene TRBJ2-3; 8 bases match TRBD2. The length of the CDR3 is 13 residues. The germline gives CDR1 MNHEY, CDR2 SVGAGI. J was trimmed by 1 base and V by 6 bases; bases with no gene match: 0. The CDR3, as DNA: TGTGCCAGCAGGACTAGCGGCACAGATACGCAGTATTTT. Amino acid sequence: CASRTSGTDTQYF.

This clone was seen a few times. The gene calls are TRBV6-5 and TRBJ1-5; 10 bases are shared with TRBD1. Trimming cost V 8 bases and J 7 bases; bases outside gene matches: 11. The CDR3 loop spans 15 amino acids. CDR1 and CDR2 from the germline V gene are MNHEY and SVGAGI. CDR3 in DNA: TGTGCCAGCTCCCATCAGGGACAGGGGCGCCAGCCCCAGCATTTT. It is translated as CASSHQGQGRQPQHF.

This sequence joins TRBV2 and TRBJ1-4; 8 bases map to TRBD1. This CDR3 is built from 15 residues. V dropped 5 bases and J dropped 1; count of bases not matched to a gene: 3. Germline assignment: CDR1 SNHLY and CDR2 FYNNEI. CDR3 sequence (DNA): TGTGCCAGCAGTTACACAGGGGGAACTAATGAAAAACTGTTTTTT. It translates to CASSYTGGTNEKLFF.

The chain links TRBV6-5 to TRBJ1-3; D unresolved. CDR1 is MNHEY and CDR2 is SVGAGI in the germline V gene. The V end lost 6 bases, the J end lost 0 bases, and 12 bases lay between the germline ends. The CDR3 runs 15 residues. CDR3 bases: TGTGCCAGCAGCCCCCTCTTTCGCTCTGGAAACACCATATATTTT. Its protein is CASSPLFRSGNTIYF.

This chain connects TRBV19 to TRBJ1-1; TRBD1 agrees at 9 bases. Per germline, CDR1 LNHDA and CDR2 SQIVND (reference sequence). V shed 10 bases and J 4 bases; nucleotides not matched to a gene: 7. The CDR3 is 13 residues long. CDR3 amino acids: CATRDRGSTEAFF. CDR3 in DNA: TGTGCCACCCGCGACAGGGGGAGCACTGAAGCTTTCTTT.

The chain combines TRBV27 with TRBJ1-2; 9 nucleotides match TRBD1. Germline V lookup: CDR1 MNHEY, CDR2 SMNVEV (reference sequence). The V segment lost 3 bases and the J segment 8 bases; nucleotides outside the gene matches: 4. There are 13 residues in the CDR3. The CDR3 region has the DNA TGTGCCAGCAGTTTTAGACAGGGGGAAGGCTACACCTTC. Residues: CASSFRQGEGYTF.

This clone occurred once. This chain connects TRBV6-1 to TRBJ2-3; 14 bases agree with TRBD2. There are 16 residues in the CDR3. The V segment lost 4 bases and the J segment 4 bases; nucleotides outside the gene matches: 4. Germline V gives CDR1 MNHNS, CDR2 SASEGT. The CDR3 nucleotides are TGTGCCAGCAGTGCTGGACTAGCGGGAGGTTCAGATACGCAGTATTTT. Its translation: CASSAGLAGGSDTQYF.

The chain recombines TRBV12-1 with TRBJ2-7; the DNA was not compared with TRBD2, the D call given in the table. TRBV12-1 is recorded as a pseudogene. There are 15 residues in the CDR3. CDR3 loop: CASSFATRESYEQYF. The CDR3 region has the DNA TGTGCCAGCAGCTTTGCCACGCGGGAGAGCTACGAGCAGTACTTC.